This T cell receptor beta chain was obtained from a study of lymphopenia after photon versus proton radiotherapy. Study outcomes and limitations: Under photons, naive T cells and diversity fell while effector/memory populations rose.

Some clones are missing from TCRdb's copy, which holds only in-frame ones; the method was immunoSEQ multiplex PCR. The sample holds 55,000 to 70,000 clones, about nine tenths seen once. Per the germline V gene, CDR1 is KGHSH and CDR2 is LQKENI. Deletions cut 3 bases from V and 3 bases from J, with 12 bases between. This CDR3 region has 16 residues. Worth noting for this clone: Its antigen remains unidentified.

This receptor was taken from a woman aged 40-49 years with cholangiocarcinoma. The rearrangement links TRBV18 to TRBJ1-6; TRBD1 might be the D (5 bases). Here the sequenced sample was peripheral blood, taken from a patient treated with photon-based radiotherapy. DNA of the CDR3: TGTGCCAGCTCACCCGTCACGGGGGGCTATAATTCACCCCTCCACTTT. Residues: CASSPVTGGYNSPLHF. Looking up the rest from reference TRBV18 and TRBJ1-6 gives the full variable domain: NAGVMQNPRHLVRRRGQEARLRCSPMKGHSHVYWYRQLPEEGLKFMVYLQKENIIDESGMPKERFSAEFPKEGPSILRIQQVVRGDSAAYFCASSPVTGGYNSPLHFGNGTRLTVT.